This T cell receptor beta chain was documented in a study of blood T cell repertoires in COVID-19. Looking at the study overall: Acute-phase and convalescent COVID-19 samples originated in the United States, Italy and Spain. PBMCs, B-cell-depleted T cells, or T cells provided the cDNA or gDNA that made up the material.

Germline CDR1 is MGHRA and CDR2 is YSYEKL. The CDR3 is 17 residues long. The V end lost 0 bases, the J end lost 8 bases, and 19 bases lay between the germline ends. Authors' methods: Estimation of nucleated cell counts was performed using reference gene primer amplification. TCRdb's table, derived via immunoSEQ multiplex PCR, lists solely in-frame clones and lacks some. That table is the source of V, J and clone size, and D and trimming were worked out from the DNA. This sample yields 50,000 to 70,000 clones, of which about nine tenths are seen a single time; about 8% belongs to the top ten. This sequence originates from a woman in her seventies with active COVID-19. Sequenced input: peripheral blood. The genes are TRBV4-1 and TRBJ1-4; D not resolved. CDR3 in amino acids: CASSQEGRGRSGEKLFF. The CDR3 DNA reads TGCGCCAGCAGCCAAGAAGGGCGAGGAAGGAGCGGGGAAAAACTGTTTTTT.